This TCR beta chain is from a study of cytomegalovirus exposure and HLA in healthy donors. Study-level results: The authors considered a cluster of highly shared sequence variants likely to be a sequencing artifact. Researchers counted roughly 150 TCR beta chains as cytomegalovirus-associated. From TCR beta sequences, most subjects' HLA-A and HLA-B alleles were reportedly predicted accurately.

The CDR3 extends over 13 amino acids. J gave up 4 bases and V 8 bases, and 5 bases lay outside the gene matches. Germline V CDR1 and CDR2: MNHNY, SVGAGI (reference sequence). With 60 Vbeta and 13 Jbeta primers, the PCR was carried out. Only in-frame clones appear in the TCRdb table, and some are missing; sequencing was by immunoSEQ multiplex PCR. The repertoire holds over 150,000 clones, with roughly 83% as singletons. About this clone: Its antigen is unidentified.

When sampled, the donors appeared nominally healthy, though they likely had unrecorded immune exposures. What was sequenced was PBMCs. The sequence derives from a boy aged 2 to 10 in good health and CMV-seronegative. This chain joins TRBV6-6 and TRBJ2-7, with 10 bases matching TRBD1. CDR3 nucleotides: TGTGCCAGCCCCGGGACAGGGGTTTACGAGCAGTACTTC. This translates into CASPGTGVYEQYF.